This T cell receptor (beta chain) was captured in a study of CD8 T cells in ankylosing spondylitis. After removal of 8 bases from V and 6 bases from J, the junction contained 7 bases not matched to a gene. Germline V gives CDR1 LNHDA, CDR2 SQIVND (reference sequence). The CDR3 runs to 13 residues. Ten or more counts support this clonotype. MiXCR, applied by TCRdb to the 5' RACE reads, yields one record per CDR3 protein. The sample has some 38,000 distinct CDR3 sequences; about 9.3% are singletons. The sequenced sample consisted of blood, either unsorted or a sorted T cell fraction (not recorded which). This receptor was identified in a male donor with ankylosing spondylitis or in good health (not recorded which). The genes are TRBV19 and TRBJ2-7; 10 nucleotides line up with TRBD1. CDR3 sequence: CASRGQGVSEQYF. The CDR3 DNA reads TGTGCCAGTCGAGGACAGGGGGTTTCCGAGCAGTACTTC.